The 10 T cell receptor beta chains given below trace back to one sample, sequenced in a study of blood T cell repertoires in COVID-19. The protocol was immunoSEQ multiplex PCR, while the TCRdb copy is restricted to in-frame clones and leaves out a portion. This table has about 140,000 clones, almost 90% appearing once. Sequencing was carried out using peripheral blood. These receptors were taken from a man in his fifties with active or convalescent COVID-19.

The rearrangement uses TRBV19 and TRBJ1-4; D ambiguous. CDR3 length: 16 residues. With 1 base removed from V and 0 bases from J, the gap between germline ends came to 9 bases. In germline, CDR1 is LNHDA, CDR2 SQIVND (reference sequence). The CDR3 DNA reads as TGTGCCAGTAGTATAGGCGTAACTCCAACTAATGAAAAACTGTTTTTT. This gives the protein CASSIGVTPTNEKLFF.

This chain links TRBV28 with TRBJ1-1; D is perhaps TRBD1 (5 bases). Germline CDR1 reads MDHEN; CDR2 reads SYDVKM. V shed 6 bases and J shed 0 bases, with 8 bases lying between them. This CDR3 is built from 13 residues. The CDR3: CASRQQVNTEAFF. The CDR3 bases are TGTGCCAGCAGGCAACAGGTGAACACTGAAGCTTTCTTT.

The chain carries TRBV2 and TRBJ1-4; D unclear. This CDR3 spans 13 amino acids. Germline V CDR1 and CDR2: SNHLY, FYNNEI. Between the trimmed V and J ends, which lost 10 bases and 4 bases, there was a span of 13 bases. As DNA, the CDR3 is TGTGCCACCCGGCAGGAGGTTAATGAAAAACTGTTTTTT. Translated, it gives CATRQEVNEKLFF.

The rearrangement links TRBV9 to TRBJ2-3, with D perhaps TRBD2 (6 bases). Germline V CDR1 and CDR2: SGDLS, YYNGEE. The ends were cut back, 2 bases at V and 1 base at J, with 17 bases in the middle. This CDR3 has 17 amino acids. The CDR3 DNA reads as TGTGCCAGCAGCGTCTCTGGAGGAGCGGGCGGCACAGATACGCAGTATTTT. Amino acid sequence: CASSVSGGAGGTDTQYF.

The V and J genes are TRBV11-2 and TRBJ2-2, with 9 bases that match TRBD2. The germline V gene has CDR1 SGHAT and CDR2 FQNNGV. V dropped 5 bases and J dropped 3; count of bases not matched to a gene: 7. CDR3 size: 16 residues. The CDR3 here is CASSPLAGKDTGELFF. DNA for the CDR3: TGTGCCAGCAGCCCCCTAGCGGGAAAGGACACCGGGGAGCTGTTTTTT.

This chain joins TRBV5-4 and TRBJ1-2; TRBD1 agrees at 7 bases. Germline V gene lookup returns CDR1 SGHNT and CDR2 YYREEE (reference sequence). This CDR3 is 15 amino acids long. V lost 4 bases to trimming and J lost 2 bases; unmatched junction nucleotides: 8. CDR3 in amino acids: CASSLRTGRNYGYTF. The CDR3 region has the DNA TGTGCCAGCAGCCTCCGGACAGGTCGAAACTATGGCTACACCTTC.

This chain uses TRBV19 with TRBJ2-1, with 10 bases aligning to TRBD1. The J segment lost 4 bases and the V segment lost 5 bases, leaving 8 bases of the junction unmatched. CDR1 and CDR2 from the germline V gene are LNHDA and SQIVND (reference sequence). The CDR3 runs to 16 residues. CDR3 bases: TGTGCCAGTAGTCCCCCGGGACAGGGGTTTTACAATGAGCAGTTCTTC. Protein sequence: CASSPPGQGFYNEQFF.

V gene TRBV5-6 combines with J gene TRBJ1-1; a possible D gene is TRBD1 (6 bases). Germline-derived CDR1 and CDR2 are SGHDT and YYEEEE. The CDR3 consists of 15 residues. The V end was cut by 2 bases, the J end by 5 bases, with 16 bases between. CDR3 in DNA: TGTGCCAGCAGCTTATTACAGGGAAGTCGAACTGAAGCTTTCTTT. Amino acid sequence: CASSLLQGSRTEAFF.

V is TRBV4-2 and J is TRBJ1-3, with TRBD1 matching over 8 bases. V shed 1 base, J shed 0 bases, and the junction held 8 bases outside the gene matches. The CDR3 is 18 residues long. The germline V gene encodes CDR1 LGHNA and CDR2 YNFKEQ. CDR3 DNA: TGTGCCAGCAGCCAAGGATCCGGGACAGGAATCTCTGGAAACACCATATATTTT. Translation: CASSQGSGTGISGNTIYF.

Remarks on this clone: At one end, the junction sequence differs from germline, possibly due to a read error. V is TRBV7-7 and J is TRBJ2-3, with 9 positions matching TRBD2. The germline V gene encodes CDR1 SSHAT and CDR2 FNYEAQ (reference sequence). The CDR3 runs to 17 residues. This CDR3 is CASSSGVAGDGTDTQYF. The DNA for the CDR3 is TGTGCTAGCAGCTCTGGGGTAGCGGGAGATGGCACAGATACGCAGTATTTT. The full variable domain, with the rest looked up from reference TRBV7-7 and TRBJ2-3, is GAGVSQSPRYKVTKRGQDVTLRCDPISSHATLYWYQQALGQGPEFLTYFNYEAQPDKSGLPSDRFSAERPEGSISTLTIQRTEQRDSAMYRCASSSGVAGDGTDTQYFGPGTRLTVL.